A selection of T cell receptor beta chains follows, all from one sample in a study of blood T cells in healthy people across ages. TCRdb passed the 5' RACE reads through MiXCR, listing each CDR3 protein once. This sample has over 950,000 distinct CDR3 sequences; around two fifths occur once, and the top ten carry around 13%. The sample consisted of blood. Receptors originate from a man between 18 and 35 years old in good health. The CDR3 runs from the conserved cysteine through the conserved F or W. A D gene is named only where the DNA matches it firmly. The listing skips clone size in some rows; elsewhere it reads once, few, many or a size class.

d_call	j_call	v_call	clone_size	cdr3_aa	cdr3_nt
.	TRBJ2-1	TRBV7-3	.	CASSREGGTYNEQFF	TGTGCCAGCAGCCGAGAGGGCGGCACCTACAATGAGCAGTTCTTC
.	TRBJ2-4	TRBV18	.	CASSFSGTGKNIQYF	TGTGCCAGCTCTTTCTCCGGGACCGGTAAGAACATTCAGTACTTC
.	TRBJ2-7	TRBV20-1	few	CSARKPVNEQYF	TGCAGTGCTAGAAAACCAGTGAACGAGCAGTACTTC
TRBD2	TRBJ2-5	TRBV20-1	few	CSSSRLAGALQETQYF	TGCAGTTCTTCCCGACTAGCGGGGGCCCTCCAAGAGACCCAGTACTTC
TRBD1	TRBJ1-2	TRBV11-2	.	CASSLEIGTGYGYTF	TGTGCCAGCAGCTTAGAAATTGGGACAGGGTATGGCTACACCTTC
TRBD1	TRBJ2-3	TRBV12-3/TRBV12-4	.	CASRPRDRATDTQYF	TGTGCCAGCAGACCCCGGGACAGGGCGACAGATACGCAGTATTTT
.	TRBJ2-5	TRBV29-1	few	CSVGGLLKEETQYF	TGCAGCGTTGGTGGACTCCTGAAGGAGGAGACCCAGTACTTC
TRBD2	TRBJ2-1	TRBV7-7	.	CASSPRLAGNNEQFF	TGTGCTAGCAGCCCAAGACTAGCGGGGAACAATGAGCAGTTCTTC
.	TRBJ2-5	TRBV21-1	few	CASSKTQIPDNEQYF	TGTGCCAGCAGCAAAACCCAGATCCCGGACAATGAGCAGTACTTC
.	TRBJ2-1	TRBV20-1	few	CSARDLRTMNNEQFF	TGCAGTGCTAGAGATTTAAGGACAATGAACAATGAGCAGTTCTTC
.	TRBJ1-5	TRBV2	.	CASSEARDYSNQPQHF	TGTGCCAGCAGTGAAGCGCGGGATTATAGCAATCAGCCCCAGCATTTT
TRBD2	TRBJ2-3	TRBV20-1	.	CSASHLEGRADTQYF	TGCAGTGCTAGTCACCTGGAGGGGAGGGCAGATACGCAGTATTTT
.	TRBJ2-3	TRBV5-5	few	CDSSLDQINTDTQYF	TGTGACAGCAGCTTGGACCAGATAAACACAGATACGCAGTATTTT
.	TRBJ2-7	TRBV5-1	.	CASSLQADRPGEQYF	TGCGCCAGCAGCTTGCAAGCGGATAGGCCTGGCGAGCAGTACTTC
.	TRBJ1-2	TRBV12-3/TRBV12-4	many	CASSPDRGYGYTF	TGCGCCAGCAGCCCAGATAGGGGCTATGGCTACACCTTC
.	TRBJ1-1	TRBV9	.	CASSPGGTSLTEAFF	TGTGCCAGCAGCCCCGGTGGGACTTCCCTTACTGAAGCTTTCTTT
TRBD1	TRBJ1-2	TRBV19	.	CASSFLSTGNIGYTF	TGTGCCAGTAGTTTCCTCTCGACAGGGAATATTGGCTACACCTTC
.	TRBJ2-1	TRBV20-1	.	CSASLGPSYNEQFF	TGCAGTGCTAGTTTAGGGCCATCCTACAATGAGCAGTTCTTC
.	TRBJ1-2	TRBV11-1	.	CASSFKTGYGYTF	TGTGCCAGCAGCTTTAAGACGGGCTATGGCTACACCTTC
TRBD2	TRBJ2-5	TRBV3-1	many	CASSTAGGLETQYF	TGTGCCAGCAGCACAGCGGGGGGGCTTGAGACCCAGTACTTC
.	TRBJ1-2	TRBV29-1	.	CSVEGTGTYGYTF	TGCAGCGTTGAGGGGACGGGGACCTATGGCTACACCTTC
.	TRBJ2-5	TRBV3-1	few	CASSHPRETQYF	TGTGCCAGCAGCCACCCACGGGAGACCCAGTACTTC
.	TRBJ1-1	TRBV7-6	once	CASSRGGQGNTEAFF	TGTGCCAGCAGCCGAGGAGGGCAGGGAAACACTGAAGCTTTCTTT
TRBD1	TRBJ1-5	TRBV2	.	CASRHTGGRQPQHF	TGTGCCAGCAGACACACAGGGGGGAGGCAGCCCCAGCATTTT
.	TRBJ1-2	TRBV9	few	CASRSTGTYGYTF	TGTGCCAGCAGGTCGACGGGAACCTATGGCTACACCTTC
.	TRBJ1-2	TRBV11-2	few	CASSLSDRYYGYTF	TGTGCCAGCTCATTGTCCGACAGATACTATGGCTACACCTTC
.	TRBJ1-2	TRBV6-6	.	CASSPNNHRVGFGYTF	TGTGCCAGCAGCCCGAACAACCACAGGGTTGGTTTTGGCTACACCTTC
.	TRBJ2-5	TRBV7-9	.	CASLVGGGNEQYF	TGTGCCTCTCTTGTAGGGGGGGGCAATGAGCAGTACTTC
.	TRBJ2-6	TRBV6-6	.	CASSCFGSSGANVLTF	TGTGCCAGCAGTTGCTTCGGAAGCTCTGGGGCCAACGTCCTGACTTTC
TRBD2	TRBJ2-7	TRBV12-3/TRBV12-4	.	CASSPDSLAGSSYEQYF	TGTGCCAGCAGTCCGGACTCGCTAGCGGGCAGCTCCTACGAGCAGTACTTC
.	TRBJ2-2	TRBV13	.	CASSLGQGGGTGELFF	TGTGCCAGCAGCTTAGGCCAGGGAGGGGGCACCGGGGAGCTGTTTTTT
.	TRBJ2-5	TRBV7-8	few	CASSLVGRGRMYQETQYF	TGTGCCAGCAGCTTAGTCGGACGTGGCAGAATGTACCAAGAGACCCAGTACTTC
.	TRBJ2-3	TRBV10-3	.	CAISRRGPSTDTQYF	TGTGCCATCAGCCGAAGGGGCCCATCCACAGATACGCAGTATTTT
.	TRBJ1-5	TRBV27	.	CASSLGGQGQPQHF	TGTGCCAGCAGTTTAGGGGGGCAAGGTCAGCCCCAGCATTTT
TRBD1	TRBJ1-5	TRBV10-2	.	CAAGTGANQPQHF	TGCGCCGCGGGGACAGGGGCCAATCAGCCCCAGCATTTT
.	TRBJ2-7	TRBV7-2	once	CASSLEWSAEYRDPRWEQYF	TGTGCCAGCAGCTTAGAATGGTCAGCAGAATACCGGGACCCGAGGTGGGAGCAGTACTTC
.	TRBJ1-1	TRBV12-3/TRBV12-4	few	CASSLLRGLGTEAFF	TGTGCCAGCAGTTTACTGCGGGGGCTCGGGACTGAAGCTTTCTTT
TRBD2	TRBJ2-1	TRBV3-1	.	CASSLSGGAEGEQFF	TGTGCCAGCAGCCTAAGCGGGGGGGCCGAGGGTGAGCAGTTCTTC
.	TRBJ1-3	TRBV12-3/TRBV12-4	few	CASSLGQAPADTIYF	TGTGCCAGCAGTTTAGGACAGGCTCCTGCGGACACCATATATTTT
.	TRBJ1-1	TRBV11-1	.	CASSLAGSPEAFF	TGTGCCAGCAGCTTGGCAGGGTCCCCTGAAGCTTTCTTT
.	TRBJ1-6	TRBV4-2	.	CASSQVSVGVLNSPLHF	TGTGCCAGCAGCCAAGTATCAGTCGGCGTACTTAATTCACCCCTCCACTTT
TRBD1	TRBJ2-5	TRBV5-1	many	CASSQSTTGAETQYF	TGCGCCAGCAGCCAAAGCACGACAGGGGCAGAGACCCAGTACTTC
.	TRBJ2-5	TRBV7-3	once	CASSLTGGRPGNKQYF	TGTGCCAGCAGCTTAACGGGGGGCAGGCCAGGCAATAAGCAGTACTTC
.	TRBJ2-3	TRBV20-1	.	CSAPPGSPGTDTQYF	TGCAGTGCCCCCCCTGGGAGCCCTGGCACAGATACGCAGTATTTT
TRBD1	TRBJ1-6	TRBV20-1	few	CSARIGQGNPYNSPLHF	TGCAGTGCTAGAATAGGACAGGGGAATCCTTATAATTCACCCCTCCACTTT
.	TRBJ1-5	TRBV12-3/TRBV12-4	few	CASSRRQGNQPQHF	TGTGCCAGCAGCCGAAGACAGGGCAATCAGCCCCAGCATTTT
TRBD1	TRBJ1-2	TRBV20-1	few	CSANRGGYGYTF	TGCAGTGCTAACAGGGGGGGGTATGGCTACACCTTC
.	TRBJ1-3	TRBV18	.	CASSPVQGGVSGNTIYF	TGTGCCAGCTCACCAGTGCAGGGAGGCGTCTCTGGAAACACCATATATTTT
.	TRBJ1-1	TRBV7-9	.	CASRSVAEAFF	TGTGCCAGCAGGAGTGTGGCTGAAGCTTTCTTT
.	TRBJ2-2	TRBV7-3	.	CASSARNTGELFF	TGTGCCAGCAGCGCCAGAAACACCGGGGAGCTGTTTTTT
.	TRBJ1-1	TRBV2	few	CASRTQWGANTEAFF	TGTGCCAGCAGGACCCAGTGGGGGGCGAACACTGAAGCTTTCTTT
.	TRBJ1-2	TRBV5-6	.	CARSLGGGYTF	TGTGCCCGCAGCTTGGGTGGTGGCTACACCTTC
.	TRBJ2-3	TRBV7-2	.	CASSPWRGGSDTQYF	TGTGCCAGCAGCCCCTGGAGGGGGGGGTCAGATACGCAGTATTTT